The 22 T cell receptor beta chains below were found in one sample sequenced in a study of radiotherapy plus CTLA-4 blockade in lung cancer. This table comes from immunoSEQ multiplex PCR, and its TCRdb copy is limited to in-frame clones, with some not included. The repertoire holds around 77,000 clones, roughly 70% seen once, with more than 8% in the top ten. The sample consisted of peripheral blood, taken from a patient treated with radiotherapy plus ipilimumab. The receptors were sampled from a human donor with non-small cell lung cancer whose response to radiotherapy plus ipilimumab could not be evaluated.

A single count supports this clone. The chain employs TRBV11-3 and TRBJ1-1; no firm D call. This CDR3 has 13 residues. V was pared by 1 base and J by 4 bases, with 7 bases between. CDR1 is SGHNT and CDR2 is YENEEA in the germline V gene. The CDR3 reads CASSLAQITEAFF. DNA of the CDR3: TGTGCCAGCAGCTTAGCACAGATCACTGAAGCTTTCTTT.

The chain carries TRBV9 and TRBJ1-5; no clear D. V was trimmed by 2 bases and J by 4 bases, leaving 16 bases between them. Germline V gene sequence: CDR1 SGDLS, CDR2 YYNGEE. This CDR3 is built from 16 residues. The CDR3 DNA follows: TGTGCCAGCAGCGTTTCAGACGAGGGTTTTAATCAGCCCCAGCATTTT. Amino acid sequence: CASSVSDEGFNQPQHF.

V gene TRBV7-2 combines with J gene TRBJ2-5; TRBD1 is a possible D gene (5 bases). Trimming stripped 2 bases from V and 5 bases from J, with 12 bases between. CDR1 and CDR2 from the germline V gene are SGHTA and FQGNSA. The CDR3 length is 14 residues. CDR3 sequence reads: CASSLFGKGETQYF. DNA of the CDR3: TGTGCCAGCAGCTTATTCGGCAAGGGGGAGACCCAGTACTTC.

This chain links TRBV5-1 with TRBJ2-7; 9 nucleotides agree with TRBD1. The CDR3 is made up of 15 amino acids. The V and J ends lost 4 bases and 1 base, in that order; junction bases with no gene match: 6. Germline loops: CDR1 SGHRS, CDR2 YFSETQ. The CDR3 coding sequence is TGCGCCAGCAGCAATAGGGACAGGGTGTCCTACGAGCAGTACTTC. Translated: CASSNRDRVSYEQYF.

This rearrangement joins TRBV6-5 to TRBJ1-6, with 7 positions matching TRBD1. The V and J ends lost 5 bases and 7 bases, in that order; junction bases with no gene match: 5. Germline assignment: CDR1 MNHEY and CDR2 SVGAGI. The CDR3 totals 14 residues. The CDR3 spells CASSVDRLNSPLHF. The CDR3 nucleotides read TGTGCCAGCAGTGTGGACAGGTTGAATTCACCCCTCCACTTT.

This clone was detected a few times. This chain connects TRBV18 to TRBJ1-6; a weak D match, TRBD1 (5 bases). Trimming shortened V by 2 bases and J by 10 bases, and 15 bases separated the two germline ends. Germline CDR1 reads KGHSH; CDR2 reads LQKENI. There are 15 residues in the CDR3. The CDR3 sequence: CASSPYEQGGSPLHF. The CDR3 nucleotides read TGTGCCAGCTCACCATACGAGCAGGGCGGATCACCCCTCCACTTT.

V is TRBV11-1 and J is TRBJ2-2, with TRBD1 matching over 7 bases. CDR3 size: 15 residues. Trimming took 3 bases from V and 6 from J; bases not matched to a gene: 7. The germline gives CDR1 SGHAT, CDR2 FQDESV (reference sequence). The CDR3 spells CASSLDRTGPGELFF. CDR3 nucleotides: TGTGCCAGCAGCTTGGATAGGACAGGTCCCGGGGAGCTGTTTTTT. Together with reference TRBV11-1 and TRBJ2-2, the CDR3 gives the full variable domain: EAEVAQSPRYKITEKSQAVAFWCDPISGHATLYWYRQILGQGPELLVQFQDESVVDDSQLPKDRFSAERLKGVDSTLKIQPAELGDSAMYLCASSLDRTGPGELFFGEGSRLTVL.

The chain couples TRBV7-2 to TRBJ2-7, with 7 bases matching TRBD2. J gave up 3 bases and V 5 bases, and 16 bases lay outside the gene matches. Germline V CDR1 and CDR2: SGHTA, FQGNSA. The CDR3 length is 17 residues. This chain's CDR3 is CASSQNSPGLGLYEQYF. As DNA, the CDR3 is TGTGCCAGCAGCCAGAACTCTCCCGGACTAGGCCTCTACGAGCAGTACTTC.

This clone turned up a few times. CDR3 sequence: CASSADINTGELFF. CDR3 coding DNA: TGTGCCAGCTCCGCCGACATTAACACCGGGGAGCTGTTTTTT. This chain uses TRBV18 with TRBJ2-2; D gene ambiguous. This CDR3 contains 14 residues. Germline V CDR1 and CDR2: KGHSH, LQKENI. V lost 6 bases, J lost 2 bases, and 10 bases lay in between.

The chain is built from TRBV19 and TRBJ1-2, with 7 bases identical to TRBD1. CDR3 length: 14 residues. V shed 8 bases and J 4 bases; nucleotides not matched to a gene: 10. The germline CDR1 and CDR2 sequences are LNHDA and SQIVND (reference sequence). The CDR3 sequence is CASWPGQTSYGYTF. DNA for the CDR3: TGTGCCAGTTGGCCGGGACAGACCTCCTATGGCTACACCTTC.

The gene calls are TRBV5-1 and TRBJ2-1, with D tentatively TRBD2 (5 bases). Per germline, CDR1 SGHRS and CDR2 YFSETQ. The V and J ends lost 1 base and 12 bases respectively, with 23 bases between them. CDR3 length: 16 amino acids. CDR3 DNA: TGCGCCAGCAGCTTGACCCAAAGTTCCCGGCCAGGAGGGCAGTTCTTC. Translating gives CASSLTQSSRPGGQFF.

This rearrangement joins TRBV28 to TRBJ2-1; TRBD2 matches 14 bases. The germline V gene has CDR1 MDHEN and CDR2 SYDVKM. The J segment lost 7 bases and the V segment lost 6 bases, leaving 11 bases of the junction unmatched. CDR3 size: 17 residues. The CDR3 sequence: CASRDLRLAGGRNEQFF. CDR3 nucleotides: TGTGCCAGCAGAGATCTACGACTAGCGGGGGGGAGGAATGAGCAGTTCTTC. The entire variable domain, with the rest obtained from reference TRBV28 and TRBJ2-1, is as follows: DVKVTQSSRYLVKRTGEKVFLECVQDMDHENMFWYRQDPGLGLRLIYFSYDVKMKEKGDIPEGYSVSREKKERFSLILESASTNQTSMYLCASRDLRLAGGRNEQFFGPGTRLTVL.

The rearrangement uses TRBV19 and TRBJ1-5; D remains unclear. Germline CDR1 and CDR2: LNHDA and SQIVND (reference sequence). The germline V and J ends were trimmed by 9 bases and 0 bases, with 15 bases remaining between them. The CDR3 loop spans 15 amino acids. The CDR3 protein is CASRNPELSNQPQHF. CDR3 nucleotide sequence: TGTGCCAGCCGGAATCCGGAGCTTAGCAATCAGCCCCAGCATTTT.

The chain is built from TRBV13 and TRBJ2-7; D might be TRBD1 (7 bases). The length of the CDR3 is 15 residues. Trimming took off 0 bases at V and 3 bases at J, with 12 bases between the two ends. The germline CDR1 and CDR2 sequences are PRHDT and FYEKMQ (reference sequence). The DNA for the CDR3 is TGTGCCAGCAGCTTAGGGTCAGGGGGGTACTACGAGCAGTACTTC. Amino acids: CASSLGSGGYYEQYF. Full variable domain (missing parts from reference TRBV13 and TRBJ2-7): AAGVIQSPRHLIKEKRETATLKCYPIPRHDTVYWYQQGPGQDPQFLISFYEKMQSDKGSIPDRFSAQQFSDYHSELNMSSLELGDSALYFCASSLGSGGYYEQYFGPGTRLTVT.

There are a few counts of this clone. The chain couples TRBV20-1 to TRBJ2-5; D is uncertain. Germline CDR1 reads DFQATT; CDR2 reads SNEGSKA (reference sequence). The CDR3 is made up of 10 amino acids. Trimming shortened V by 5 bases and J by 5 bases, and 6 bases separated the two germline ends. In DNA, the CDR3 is TGCAGTGCTCCTCGGGAGACCCAGTACTTC. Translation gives CSAPRETQYF.

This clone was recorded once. For the CDR3, the DNA is TGCGCCAGCAGCCAAATGAGGTCAAGTGAAGCTTTCTTT. Its translation: CASSQMRSSEAFF. The chain combines TRBV4-1 with TRBJ1-1; D is unresolved. The CDR3 sequence is 13 residues long. Trimming cost V 2 bases and J 7 bases, with 11 bases left between them. The germline gives CDR1 MGHRA, CDR2 YSYEKL.

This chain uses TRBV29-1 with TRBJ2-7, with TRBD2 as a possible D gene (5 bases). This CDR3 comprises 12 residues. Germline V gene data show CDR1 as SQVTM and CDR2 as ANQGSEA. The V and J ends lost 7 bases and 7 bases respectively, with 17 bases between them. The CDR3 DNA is TGCAGCGCTTCGGGATCCTGGTATGAGCAGTACTTC. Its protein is CSASGSWYEQYF.

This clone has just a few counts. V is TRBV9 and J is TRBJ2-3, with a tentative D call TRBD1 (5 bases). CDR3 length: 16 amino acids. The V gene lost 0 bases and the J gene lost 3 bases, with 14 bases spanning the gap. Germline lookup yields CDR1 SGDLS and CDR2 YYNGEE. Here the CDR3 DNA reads TGTGCCAGCAGCGTAGCGGCAGGGTATGGGACAGATACGCAGTATTTT. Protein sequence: CASSVAAGYGTDTQYF.

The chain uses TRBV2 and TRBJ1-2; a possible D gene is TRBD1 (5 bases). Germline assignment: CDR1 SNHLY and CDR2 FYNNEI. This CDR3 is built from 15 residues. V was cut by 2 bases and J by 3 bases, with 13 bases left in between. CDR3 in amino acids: CASSEFLAGDYGYTF. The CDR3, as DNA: TGTGCCAGCAGTGAATTTTTAGCGGGGGACTATGGCTACACCTTC.

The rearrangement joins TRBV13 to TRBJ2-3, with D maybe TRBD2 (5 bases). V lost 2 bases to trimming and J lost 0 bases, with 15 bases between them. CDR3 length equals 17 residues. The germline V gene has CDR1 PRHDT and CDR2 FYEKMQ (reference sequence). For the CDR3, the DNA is TGTGCCAGCAGCTTATATCGAGCGGTACTAAGCACAGATACGCAGTATTTT. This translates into CASSLYRAVLSTDTQYF.

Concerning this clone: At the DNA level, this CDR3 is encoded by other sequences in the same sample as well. The CDR3 DNA is TGTGCCAGCAGTTTGCAGGGGGCGCATCAGCCCCAGCATTTT. Amino acid sequence: CASSLQGAHQPQHF. V usage is TRBV27 and J usage is TRBJ1-5; the match to TRBD1 covers 8 bases. CDR3 length: 14 residues. V lost 3 bases, J lost 5 bases, and 3 bases stayed unmatched. Germline V gene lookup returns CDR1 MNHEY and CDR2 SMNVEV (reference sequence).

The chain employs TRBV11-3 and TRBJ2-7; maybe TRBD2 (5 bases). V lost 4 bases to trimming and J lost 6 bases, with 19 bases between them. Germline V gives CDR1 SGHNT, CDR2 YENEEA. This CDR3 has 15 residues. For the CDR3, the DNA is TGTGCCAGCAGCTCAAGACCCGACACAGCGGCCGAGCAGTACTTC. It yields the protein CASSSRPDTAAEQYF.